This T cell receptor (beta chain) was sequenced for a study of prognosis after radiotherapy for stage I lung cancer. From genomic DNA, TCR beta CDR3 was amplified by two-round multiplex PCR. Primers specific to each TRBV and TRBJ gene drove first-round PCR. Second-round PCR used universal primers. TCRdb ran MiXCR on the multiplex PCR reads and lists one entry per CDR3 protein. The table has over 11,000 distinct CDR3 sequences, 50% to 60% seen once. CDR1 is SGHNT, CDR2 YENEEA, per germline. This CDR3 is 19 amino acids long. J was trimmed by 6 bases and V by 1 base; bases with no gene match: 17. The rearrangement joins TRBV11-3 to TRBJ2-1; 8 bases match TRBD2. Here the sequenced sample was PBMCs, taken before or after stereotactic body radiation therapy (not recorded which). The TCR comes from a donor aged 50 or older with non-small cell lung cancer. The CDR3 here is CASSLGPSSGRPSSNEQFF. CDR3 coding DNA: TGTGCCAGCAGCTTAGGACCCTCGAGCGGGAGACCTAGTTCCAATGAGCAGTTCTTC.